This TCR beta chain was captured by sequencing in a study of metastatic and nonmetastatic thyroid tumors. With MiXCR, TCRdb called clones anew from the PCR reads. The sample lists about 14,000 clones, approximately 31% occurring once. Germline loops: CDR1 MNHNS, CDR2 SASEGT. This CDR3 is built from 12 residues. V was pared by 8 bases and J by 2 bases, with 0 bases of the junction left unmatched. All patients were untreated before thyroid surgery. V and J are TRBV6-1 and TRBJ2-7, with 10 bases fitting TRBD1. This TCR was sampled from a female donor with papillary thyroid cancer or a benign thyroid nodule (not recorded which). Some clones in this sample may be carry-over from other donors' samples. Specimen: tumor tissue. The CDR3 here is CASGTGAYEQYF. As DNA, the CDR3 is TGTGCCAGCGGGACAGGGGCCTACGAGCAGTACTTC.